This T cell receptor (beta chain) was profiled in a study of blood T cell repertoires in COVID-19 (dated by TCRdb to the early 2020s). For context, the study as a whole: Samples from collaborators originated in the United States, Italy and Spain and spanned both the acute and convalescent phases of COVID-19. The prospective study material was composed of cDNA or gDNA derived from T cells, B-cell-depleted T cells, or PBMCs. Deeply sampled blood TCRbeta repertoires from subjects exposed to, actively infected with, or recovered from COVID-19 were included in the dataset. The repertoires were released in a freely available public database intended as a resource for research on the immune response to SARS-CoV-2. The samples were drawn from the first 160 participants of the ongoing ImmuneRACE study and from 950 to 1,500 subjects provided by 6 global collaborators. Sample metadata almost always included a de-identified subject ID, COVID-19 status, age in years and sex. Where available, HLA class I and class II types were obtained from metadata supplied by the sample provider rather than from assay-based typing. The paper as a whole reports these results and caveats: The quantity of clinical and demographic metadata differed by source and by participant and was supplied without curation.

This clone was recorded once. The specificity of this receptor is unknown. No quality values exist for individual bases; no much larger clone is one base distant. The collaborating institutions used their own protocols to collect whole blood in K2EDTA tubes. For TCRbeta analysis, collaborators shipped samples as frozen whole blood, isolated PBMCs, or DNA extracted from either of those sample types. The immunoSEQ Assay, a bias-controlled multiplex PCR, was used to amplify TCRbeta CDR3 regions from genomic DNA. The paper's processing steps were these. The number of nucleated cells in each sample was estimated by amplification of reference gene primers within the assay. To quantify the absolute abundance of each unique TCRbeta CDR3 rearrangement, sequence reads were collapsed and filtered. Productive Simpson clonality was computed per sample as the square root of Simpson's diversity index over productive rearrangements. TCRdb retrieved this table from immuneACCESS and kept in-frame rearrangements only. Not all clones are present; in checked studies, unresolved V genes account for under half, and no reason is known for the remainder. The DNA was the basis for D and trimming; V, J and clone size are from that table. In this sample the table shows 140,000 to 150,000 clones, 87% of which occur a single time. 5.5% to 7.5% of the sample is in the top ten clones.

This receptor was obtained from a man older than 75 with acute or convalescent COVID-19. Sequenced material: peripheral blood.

The nucleotide sequence reads as follows: TGTGCCAGCAGCCAAAGACAGGGAATGAACACTGAAGCTTTCTTT. It is translated as CASSQRQGMNTEAFF. The chain was built from TRBV3-1 (or the pseudogene TRBV3-2) and TRBJ1-1; a stretch of 7 junction bases matches TRBD1. Unmatched junction bases come to 3, with V trimmed by 2 bases and J by 0 bases. The CDR3, cysteine through phenylalanine, is 15 amino acids long. The DNA shown is the 45-base CDR3, in frame from base 1. The CDR1 and CDR2 encoded by the germline V gene (reference sequence) are LGHDT and YNNKEL.